This is a list of T cell receptor beta chains from one sample in a study of radiation and T cells in renal cell carcinoma. Repertoires were generated with immunoSEQ multiplex PCR, while TCRdb's copy carries only in-frame clones and drops some. The table lists almost 50,000 clones, 75% to 90% of them singletons. The specimen comprised blood, sampled from a patient whose treatment included radiotherapy and nephrectomy. These receptors came from a woman aged 70-85 years with renal cell carcinoma. Each CDR3 is given with its conserved first and last residue. D genes are given only for firm matches. Rows may omit the clone size; those that give it use once, few, many or a size class.

CDR3 | DNA | size | J | D | V
CASSRVGEQFF | TGTGCCAGCAGCAGGGTGGGGGAGCAGTTCTTC | . | TRBJ2-1 | . | TRBV5-6
CASSVLAGAVYEQYF | TGTGCCAGCAGTGTCCTAGCGGGAGCGGTCTACGAGCAGTACTTC | . | TRBJ2-7 | TRBD2 | TRBV7-8
CASRSRDRGFTGELFF | TGCGCCAGCAGATCCCGGGACAGGGGATTCACCGGGGAGCTGTTTTTT | . | TRBJ2-2 | TRBD1 | TRBV5-1
CASADRASNQPQHF | TGTGCCAGCGCTGACAGGGCTAGCAATCAGCCCCAGCATTTT | . | TRBJ1-5 | TRBD1 | TRBV5-6
CAWSPNSGNTIYF | TGTGCCTGGAGTCCGAACTCTGGAAACACCATATATTTT | . | TRBJ1-3 | . | TRBV30
CASSQDQSGMNYGYTF | TGTGCCAGCAGCCAAGATCAGTCAGGGATGAACTATGGCTACACCTTC | . | TRBJ1-2 | . | TRBV4-2
CASSVGAGDPSYEQYF | TGTGCCAGCAGCGTAGGCGCTGGGGACCCTTCTTACGAGCAGTACTTC | . | TRBJ2-7 | . | TRBV9
CASSSSSSYNEQFF | TGTGCCAGCAGCTCTTCTAGCTCCTACAATGAGCAGTTCTTC | . | TRBJ2-1 | . | TRBV5-6
CASKRDTEAFF | TGTGCCAGCAAGCGTGACACTGAAGCTTTCTTT | . | TRBJ1-1 | . | TRBV2
CASSLGVAGEPGTGELFF | TGTGCCAGCAGCTTAGGGGTAGCGGGAGAACCGGGGACCGGGGAGCTGTTTTTT | . | TRBJ2-2 | TRBD2 | TRBV11-3
CASSQDSTDTQYF | TGCGCCAGCAGCCAAGACAGCACAGATACGCAGTATTTT | few | TRBJ2-3 | . | TRBV4-3
CASSFRNSPLHF | TGTGCCAGCAGCTTTAGGAATTCACCCCTCCACTTT | . | TRBJ1-6 | . | TRBV5-8
CAITGTGGLNTEAFF | TGTGCCATAACCGGGACAGGGGGCCTGAACACTGAAGCTTTCTTT | once | TRBJ1-1 | TRBD1 | TRBV6-6
CASRGGGGYEQYF | TGTGCCAGCAGGGGCGGAGGGGGCTACGAGCAGTACTTC | . | TRBJ2-7 | . | TRBV2
CASSLALGYRTDTQYF | TGTGCCAGCAGCTTGGCCTTGGGATATCGGACAGATACGCAGTATTTT | . | TRBJ2-3 | . | TRBV5-8
CASSLLAGGSDTQYF | TGTGCCAGCAGCTTACTAGCGGGGGGCTCAGATACGCAGTATTTT | . | TRBJ2-3 | TRBD2 | TRBV4-2
CASSTGRRATNEKLFF | TGTGCCAGCAGCACTGGGAGGCGTGCAACTAATGAAAAACTGTTTTTT | many | TRBJ1-4 | . | TRBV21-1
CASSDLGQGKPEQYF | TGTGCCAGCAGTGACTTGGGACAGGGTAAACCCGAGCAGTACTTC | . | TRBJ2-7 | TRBD1 | TRBV6-4
CASSKPGTDTQYF | TGTGCCAGCAGTAAACCCGGGACAGATACGCAGTATTTT | . | TRBJ2-3 | . | TRBV28
CAWSRTTEVLEAFF | TGTGCCTGGAGTAGAACGACAGAAGTACTTGAAGCTTTCTTT | . | TRBJ1-1 | . | TRBV30
CASSLGRRGPSNEKLFF | TGCGCCAGCAGCTTGGGGAGGAGGGGGCCCTCTAATGAAAAACTGTTTTTT | . | TRBJ1-4 | TRBD1 | TRBV5-1
CASSLLGNTEAFF | TGTGCCAGCAGTTTATTGGGGAACACTGAAGCTTTCTTT | . | TRBJ1-1 | . | TRBV27
CASSRGSSYNEQFF | TGTGCCAGCTCTAGGGGGAGCTCCTACAATGAGCAGTTCTTC | . | TRBJ2-1 | . | TRBV7-3
CASSYGTTNYGYTF | TGTGCCAGCAGTTACGGGACGACTAACTATGGCTACACCTTC | . | TRBJ1-2 | . | TRBV6-5
CASSTLAGGYEQYF | TGTGCCAGTAGTACCCTAGCGGGGGGGTACGAGCAGTACTTC | once | TRBJ2-7 | TRBD2 | TRBV19
CASSLAGTPRGYTF | TGTGCCAGCAGCTTAGCCGGGACCCCTCGTGGCTACACCTTC | . | TRBJ1-2 | . | TRBV7-9
CASSYTLWQGTEAFF | TGTGCCAGCAGCTATACCCTTTGGCAGGGCACTGAAGCTTTCTTT | . | TRBJ1-1 | . | TRBV5-5
CASSDEGIPGANVLTF | TGTGCCAGCAGCGACGAGGGGATACCGGGGGCCAACGTCCTGACTTTC | . | TRBJ2-6 | . | TRBV5-4
CASRSLWGAAYEQYF | TGTGCCAGCCGGTCTCTCTGGGGGGCCGCCTACGAGCAGTACTTC | . | TRBJ2-7 | . | TRBV2
CASSPYWDRAYNEQFF | TGTGCCAGCAGTCCATACTGGGACAGGGCCTACAATGAGCAGTTCTTC | . | TRBJ2-1 | TRBD1 | TRBV7-9
CAISDIQSAFNEQFF | TGTGCCATCAGTGATATTCAGAGCGCGTTCAATGAGCAGTTCTTC | . | TRBJ2-1 | . | TRBV10-3
CASSSHRSGYTF | TGTGCCAGCAGCTCCCACAGAAGTGGCTACACCTTC | . | TRBJ1-2 | . | TRBV7-3
CASSSATSVHFSTDTQYF | TGTGCCAGCAGTTCCGCGACTAGCGTCCACTTTAGCACAGATACGCAGTATTTT | few | TRBJ2-3 | TRBD2 | TRBV28
CASSRSGNQPQHF | TGTGCCAGCAGTAGGAGCGGCAATCAGCCCCAGCATTTT | . | TRBJ1-5 | . | TRBV25-1
CASRPSEGGTGNEQFF | TGTGCCAGCAGGCCCTCCGAGGGCGGTACGGGGAATGAGCAGTTCTTC | . | TRBJ2-1 | . | TRBV6-6
CASSEVTSGKNNEQFF | TGTGCCAGCAGTGAAGTAACTAGCGGAAAAAACAATGAGCAGTTCTTC | . | TRBJ2-1 | TRBD2 | TRBV6-1
CASSPRGSTEKLFF | TGTGCCAGCTCACCTCGGGGGAGCACAGAAAAACTGTTTTTT | . | TRBJ1-4 | . | TRBV18
CASSLLSEQYF | TGTGCCAGCAGCTTACTTAGCGAGCAGTACTTC | . | TRBJ2-7 | . | TRBV7-9
CASSPNRGQGYGYTF | TGTGCCAGCAGTCCGAACCGGGGGCAAGGCTATGGCTACACCTTC | . | TRBJ1-2 | . | TRBV7-9
CSVVGGRHEKLFF | TGCAGCGTTGTTGGGGGGAGGCATGAAAAACTGTTTTTT | . | TRBJ1-4 | . | TRBV29-1
CASSLELAGAYEQYF | TGTGCCAGCAGCTTAGAACTAGCGGGAGCCTACGAGCAGTACTTC | . | TRBJ2-7 | TRBD2 | TRBV7-2
CASKSGPSSGNTIYF | TGTGCCAGCAAATCGGGCCCAAGTTCTGGAAACACCATATATTTT | . | TRBJ1-3 | . | TRBV6-6
CASSLGGTAFF | TGCGCCAGCAGCTTGGGAGGAACGGCTTTCTTT | once | TRBJ1-1 | . | TRBV5-1
CASGLNSPDQPQHF | TGTGCCAGCGGGTTGAACAGCCCTGATCAGCCCCAGCATTTT | . | TRBJ1-5 | . | TRBV6-5
CASSSPRTEAFF | TGTGCCAGCAGTTCTCCCCGAACTGAAGCTTTCTTT | . | TRBJ1-1 | . | TRBV27
CASSRQGAKNTEAFF | TGTGCCAGTAGCCGACAGGGGGCTAAGAACACTGAAGCTTTCTTT | . | TRBJ1-1 | TRBD1 | TRBV19
CASRGARTGELFF | TGTGCCAGTAGGGGGGCGCGGACCGGGGAGCTGTTTTTT | . | TRBJ2-2 | . | TRBV19
CAISGRPGLAGGEADTQYF | TGTGCCATCAGTGGACGCCCCGGACTAGCGGGGGGGGAGGCAGATACGCAGTATTTT | few | TRBJ2-3 | TRBD2 | TRBV10-3